This note documents a single T cell receptor beta chain sequence. This specimen comes from a study of blood T cell repertoires in COVID-19. About the research overall: Both acute and convalescent COVID-19 samples were obtained from the United States, Italy and Spain. Nucleic acid was either cDNA or gDNA, and it came from T cells, B-cell-depleted T cells, or PBMCs.

The CDR3 consists of 12 residues. The junction had 4 bases not matched to a gene; V was cut back by 8 bases and J by 6 bases. CDR1 is SNHLY and CDR2 is FYNNEI in the germline V gene. Source study methods: Reference gene primer amplification yielded estimated nucleated cell counts. Method: immunoSEQ multiplex PCR; TCRdb's copy keeps in-frame clones and lacks some. V and J calls and clone size are given by that table; D and trimming were obtained from the DNA. The profile covers 50,000 or so clones, with roughly 82% appearing a single time and roughly 7.3% taken by the ten largest. The chain employs TRBV2 and TRBJ2-7, with 10 nucleotides matching TRBD1. Sequenced material: peripheral blood. The TCR sequence derives from a middle-aged man with acute or convalescent COVID-19. DNA for the CDR3: TGTGCCAGCCGGGACAGGGGACCCGAGCAGTACTTC. This gives the protein CASRDRGPEQYF.